The clone carrying this T cell receptor (beta chain) has only a few counts. What it binds is not known. Amplification targeted TCR beta CDR3 regions from RNA transcripts. Using the HTBI primer set, a first-round RT-PCR was run on the TCR CDR3. TCRdb re-called the multiplex PCR reads through MiXCR, storing one row per CDR3 protein. The table has roughly 280,000 distinct CDR3 sequences, 20% to 25% seen once; the top ten hold over 55%. This specimen comes from a study of T cells in Graves' hyperthyroidism and ophthalmopathy. For ophthalmopathy patients, the Clinical Activity Score was at least 3 and the NOSPECS grade at least 4; duration was under 3 months. This CDR3 has 15 residues. Germline loops: CDR1 SEHNR, CDR2 FQNEAQ (reference sequence). V lost 4 bases, J lost 0 bases, and 12 bases lay in between. Study-wide findings and caveats: Ophthalmopathy and stable hyperthyroidism were told apart by a 13 V-J model.

This sequence was found in a man aged 25-45 years with Graves' ophthalmopathy. The rearrangement uses TRBV7-9 and TRBJ1-1; D not resolved. Source material: blood. CDR3 nucleotide sequence: TGTGCCAGCAGCTCCGAACAGAACTTGAACACTGAAGCTTTCTTT. As protein: CASSSEQNLNTEAFF.